These 12 T cell receptor beta chains were all obtained from the same sample, sequenced in a study of blood T cell repertoires in COVID-19 (dated by TCRdb to about 2020). The library was prepared using the immunoSEQ multiplex PCR assay. Held by TCRdb, this immuneACCESS table contains in-frame sequences only and omits some clones. Under half of the omission traces to an unresolved V gene where checked; the cause of the rest is unknown. In this sample the table shows 300,000 to 400,000 clones, 85% of which occur a single time. The ten largest make up under 2% of the sample. The sequenced material came from PBMCs or T cells enriched from blood (not recorded which). Receptors were obtained from a woman aged 30 to 39 who had been exposed to COVID-19.

The chain joins TRBV4-3 to TRBJ1-4, with a weak D call TRBD1 (5 bases). The germline gives CDR1 LGHNA, CDR2 YSLEER. The CDR3 contains 12 residues. The V and J ends lost 4 bases and 12 bases respectively, with 12 bases between them. CDR3 amino acids: CASSPVGGELFF. The CDR3 DNA sequence: TGCGCCAGCAGCCCGGTGGGGGGGGAACTGTTTTTT.

This clone was observed a handful of times. CDR3 region: CAISQGARNQPQHF. DNA for the CDR3: TGTGCCATCAGTCAGGGGGCGCGCAATCAGCCCCAGCATTTT. This chain uses TRBV10-3 with TRBJ1-5; 8 bases agree with TRBD1. The junction had 2 bases not matched to a gene; V was cut back by 5 bases and J by 2 bases. The CDR3 covers 14 residues. Per germline, CDR1 ENHRY and CDR2 SYGVKD.

The chain couples TRBV28 to TRBJ1-5; no clear D gene. This CDR3 has 11 residues. The V gene's germline CDR1 is MDHEN and CDR2 SYDVKM. Trimming cost V 8 bases and J 4 bases, with 6 bases left between them. The CDR3 reads CASSVNQPQHF. The CDR3 DNA follows: TGTGCCAGCTCCGTAAATCAGCCCCAGCATTTT.

The chain joins TRBV6-5 to TRBJ2-7, with 8 bases aligning to TRBD1. Trimming at V came to 5 bases and at J to 6 bases, leaving 9 bases not matched to a gene. CDR3 length: 14 amino acids. Germline CDR1 reads MNHEY; CDR2 reads SVGAGI. CDR3 in amino acids: CASSTPGQVPEQYF. DNA of the CDR3: TGTGCCAGCAGTACTCCGGGACAGGTTCCCGAGCAGTACTTC.

The genes are TRBV2 and TRBJ2-7, with D uncertain. The germline V gene encodes CDR1 SNHLY and CDR2 FYNNEI. Between the trimmed V and J ends, which lost 6 bases and 6 bases, there was a span of 9 bases. CDR3 length: 11 residues. For the CDR3, the DNA is TGTGCCAGCAGCTATGCTAGCGAGCAGTACTTC. Translated: CASSYASEQYF.

This rearrangement joins TRBV30 to TRBJ2-1, with TRBD1 matching over 9 bases. The length of the CDR3 is 13 residues. The J segment lost 10 bases and the V segment lost 2 bases, leaving 6 bases of the junction unmatched. Germline CDR1 and CDR2: GTSNPN and SVGIG (reference sequence). The CDR3 is CAWSHRGRGEQFF. CDR3 nucleotide sequence: TGTGCCTGGAGTCACAGGGGGCGCGGAGAGCAGTTCTTC.

The chain uses TRBV18 and TRBJ1-1; TRBD1 matches at 12 bases. The CDR3 sequence is 20 residues long. CDR1 is KGHSH, CDR2 LQKENI, per germline. Trimming took 2 bases from V and 0 from J; bases not matched to a gene: 13. CDR3: CASSPWGTGGARTMNTEAFF. The CDR3 DNA reads TGTGCCAGCTCACCATGGGGGACAGGGGGCGCACGGACCATGAACACTGAAGCTTTCTTT. The full variable domain, in which reference TRBV18 and TRBJ1-1 provide the parts outside the CDR3, is NAGVMQNPRHLVRRRGQEARLRCSPMKGHSHVYWYRQLPEEGLKFMVYLQKENIIDESGMPKERFSAEFPKEGPSILRIQQVVRGDSAAYFCASSPWGTGGARTMNTEAFFGQGTRLTVV.

The V gene is TRBV10-3, the J gene TRBJ1-1; possible D gene TRBD1, 6 bases. This CDR3 contains 14 residues. Between the trimmed V and J ends, which lost 0 bases and 4 bases, there was a span of 9 bases. Germline V gives CDR1 ENHRY, CDR2 SYGVKD. Here the CDR3 reads CAISESQGATEAFF. In nucleotides, the CDR3 is TGTGCCATCAGTGAGTCACAGGGCGCCACTGAAGCTTTCTTT.

The chain is built from TRBV21-1 and TRBJ1-2. TRBV21-1 is termed a pseudogene. The CDR3 spans 15 residues. The chain's CDR3 is CASRAILVSNYGYTF. The CDR3 DNA reads as TGTGCCAGCAGAGCAATATTAGTTTCTAACTATGGCTACACCTTC.

J is TRBJ1-6 and V is TRBV4-3; 10 bases are shared with TRBD1. The length of the CDR3 is 17 residues. In germline, CDR1 is LGHNA, CDR2 YSLEER. J gave up 6 bases and V 1 base, and 6 bases lay outside the gene matches. The CDR3 loop reads CASSQGGGTGANSPLHF. CDR3 DNA sequence: TGCGCCAGCAGCCAAGGAGGAGGGACAGGGGCTAATTCACCCCTCCACTTT.

This chain joins TRBV7-8 and TRBJ2-7, with 9 bases that match TRBD1. Germline-derived CDR1 and CDR2 are SGHVS and FQNEAQ. This CDR3 is built from 15 residues. V was clipped by 1 base and J by 2 bases; unmatched bases: 3. The CDR3 coding sequence is TGTGCCAGCAGCTTAGGGCGACAGGGGGCCTACGAGCAGTACTTC. Amino acids: CASSLGRQGAYEQYF.

The chain carries TRBV4-1 and TRBJ2-2; TRBD2 might be the D (6 bases). Between the trimmed V and J ends, which lost 1 base and 6 bases, there was a span of 12 bases. In germline, CDR1 is MGHRA, CDR2 YSYEKL. The CDR3 loop spans 15 amino acids. CDR3 in DNA: TGCGCCAGCAGCCAAGTTTTGGGGGGAGCCGGGGAGCTGTTTTTT. Amino acid sequence: CASSQVLGGAGELFF.